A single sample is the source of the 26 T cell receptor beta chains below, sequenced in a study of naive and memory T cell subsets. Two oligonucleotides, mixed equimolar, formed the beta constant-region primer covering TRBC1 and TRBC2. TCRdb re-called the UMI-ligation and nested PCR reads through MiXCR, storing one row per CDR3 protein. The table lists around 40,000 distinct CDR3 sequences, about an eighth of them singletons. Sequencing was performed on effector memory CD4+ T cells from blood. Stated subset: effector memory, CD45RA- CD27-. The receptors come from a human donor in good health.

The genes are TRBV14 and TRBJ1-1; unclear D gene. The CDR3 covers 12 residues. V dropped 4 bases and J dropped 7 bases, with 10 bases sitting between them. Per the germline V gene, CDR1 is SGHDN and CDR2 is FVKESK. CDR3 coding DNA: TGTGCCAGCAGCCGTTCTGGGGTTGAAGCTTTCTTT. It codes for CASSRSGVEAFF.

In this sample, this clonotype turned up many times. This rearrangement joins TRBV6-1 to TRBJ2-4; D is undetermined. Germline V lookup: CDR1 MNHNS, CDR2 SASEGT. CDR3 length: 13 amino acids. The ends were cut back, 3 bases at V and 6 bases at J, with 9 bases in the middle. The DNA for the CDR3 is TGTGCCAGCAGTGATACGACACCAAACATTCAGTACTTC. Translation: CASSDTTPNIQYF.

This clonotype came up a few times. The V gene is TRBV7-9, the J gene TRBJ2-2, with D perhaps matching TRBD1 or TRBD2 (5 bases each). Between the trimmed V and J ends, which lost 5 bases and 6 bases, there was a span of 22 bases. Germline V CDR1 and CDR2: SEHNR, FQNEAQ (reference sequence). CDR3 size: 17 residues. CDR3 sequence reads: CASSPKRRVGVAGELFF. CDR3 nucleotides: TGTGCCAGCAGCCCGAAACGCAGGGTCGGGGTTGCCGGGGAGCTGTTTTTT. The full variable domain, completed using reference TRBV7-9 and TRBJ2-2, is DTGVSQNPRHKITKRGQNVTFRCDPISEHNRLYWYRQTLGQGPEFLTYFQNEAQLEKSRLLSDRFSAERPKGSFSTLEIQRTEQGDSAMYLCASSPKRRVGVAGELFFGEGSRLTVL.

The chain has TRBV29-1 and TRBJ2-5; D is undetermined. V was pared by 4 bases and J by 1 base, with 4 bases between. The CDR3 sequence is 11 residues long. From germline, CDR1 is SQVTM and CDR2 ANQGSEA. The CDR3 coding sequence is TGCAGCGTTGCGCTCCAAGAGACCCAGTACTTC. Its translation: CSVALQETQYF.

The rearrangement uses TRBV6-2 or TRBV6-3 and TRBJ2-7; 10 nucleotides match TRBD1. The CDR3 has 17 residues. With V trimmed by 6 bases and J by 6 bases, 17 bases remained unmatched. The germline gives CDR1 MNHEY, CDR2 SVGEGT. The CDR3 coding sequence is TGTGCCAGCAGACCCGGGACAGGGGTTTCTCCTGATGGCGAGCAGTACTTC. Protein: CASRPGTGVSPDGEQYF.

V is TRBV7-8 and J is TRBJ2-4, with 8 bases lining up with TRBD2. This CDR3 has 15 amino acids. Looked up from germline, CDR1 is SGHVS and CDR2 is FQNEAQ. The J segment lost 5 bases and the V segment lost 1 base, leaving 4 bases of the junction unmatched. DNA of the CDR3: TGTGCCAGCAGCTTAGAATTAGCGGGGCAAAACATTCAGTACTTC. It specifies CASSLELAGQNIQYF.

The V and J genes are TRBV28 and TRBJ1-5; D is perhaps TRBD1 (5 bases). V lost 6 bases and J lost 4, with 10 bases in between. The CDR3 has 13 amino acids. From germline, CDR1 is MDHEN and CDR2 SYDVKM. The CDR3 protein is CASRPGTNQPQHF. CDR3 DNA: TGTGCCAGCAGACCGGGGACGAATCAGCCCCAGCATTTT.

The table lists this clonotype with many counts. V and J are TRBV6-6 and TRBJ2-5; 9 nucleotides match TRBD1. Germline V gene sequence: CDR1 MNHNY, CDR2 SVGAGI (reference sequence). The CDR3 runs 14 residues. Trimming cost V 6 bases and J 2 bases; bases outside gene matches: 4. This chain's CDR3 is CASSSGQGQETQYF. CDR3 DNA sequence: TGTGCCAGCAGCTCGGGACAGGGACAAGAGACCCAGTACTTC.

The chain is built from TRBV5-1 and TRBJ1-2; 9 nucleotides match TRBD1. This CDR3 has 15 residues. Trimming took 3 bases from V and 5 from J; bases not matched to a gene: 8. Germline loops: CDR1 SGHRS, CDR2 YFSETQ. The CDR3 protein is CASSSASTGGYGYTF. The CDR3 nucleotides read TGCGCCAGCAGCTCCGCCTCGACAGGGGGTTATGGCTACACCTTC.

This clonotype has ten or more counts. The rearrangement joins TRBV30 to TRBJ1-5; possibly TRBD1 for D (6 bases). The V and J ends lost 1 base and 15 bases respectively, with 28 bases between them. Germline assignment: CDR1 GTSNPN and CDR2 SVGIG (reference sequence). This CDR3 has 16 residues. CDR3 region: CAWSGEKDRRTGYPHF. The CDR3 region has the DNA TGTGCCTGGAGTGGAGAGAAGGACAGAAGAACAGGGTATCCGCATTTT.

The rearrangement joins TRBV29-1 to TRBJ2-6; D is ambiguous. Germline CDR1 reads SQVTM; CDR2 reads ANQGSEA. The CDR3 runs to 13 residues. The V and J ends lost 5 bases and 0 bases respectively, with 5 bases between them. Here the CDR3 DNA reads TGCAGCGTTCGGTTCTCTGGGGCCAACGTCCTGACTTTC. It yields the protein CSVRFSGANVLTF.

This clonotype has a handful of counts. CDR3 loop: CASRPAGAQYNEQFF. CDR3 DNA: TGTGCCAGCAGGCCGGCGGGAGCGCAATACAATGAGCAGTTCTTC. The V call is TRBV2, the J call TRBJ2-1; 7 nucleotides agree with TRBD2. The trim removed 6 bases at V and 4 bases at J, leaving 9 bases unmatched. Per germline, CDR1 SNHLY and CDR2 FYNNEI. The CDR3 consists of 15 residues.

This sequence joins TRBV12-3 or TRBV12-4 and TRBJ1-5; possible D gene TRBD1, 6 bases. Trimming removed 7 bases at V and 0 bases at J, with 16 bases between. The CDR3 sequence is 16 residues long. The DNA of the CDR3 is TGTGCCAGCACCCCCAAGGGGGGATATAGCAATCAGCCCCAGCATTTT. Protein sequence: CASTPKGGYSNQPQHF.

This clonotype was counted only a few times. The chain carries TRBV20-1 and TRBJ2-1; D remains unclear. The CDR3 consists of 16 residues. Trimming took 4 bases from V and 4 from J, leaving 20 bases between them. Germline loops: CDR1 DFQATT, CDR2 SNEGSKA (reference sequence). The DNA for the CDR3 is TGCAGTGCTAATTCAAAAGATTCCATGACTTACAATGAGCAGTTCTTC. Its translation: CSANSKDSMTYNEQFF.

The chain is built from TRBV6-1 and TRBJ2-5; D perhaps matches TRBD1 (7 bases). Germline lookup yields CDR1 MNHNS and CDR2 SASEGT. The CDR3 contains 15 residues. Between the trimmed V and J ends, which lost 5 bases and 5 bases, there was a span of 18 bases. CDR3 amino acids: CASSTHRGGGETQYF. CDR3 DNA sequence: TGTGCCAGCAGTACCCACAGGGGAGGTGGCGAGACCCAGTACTTC.

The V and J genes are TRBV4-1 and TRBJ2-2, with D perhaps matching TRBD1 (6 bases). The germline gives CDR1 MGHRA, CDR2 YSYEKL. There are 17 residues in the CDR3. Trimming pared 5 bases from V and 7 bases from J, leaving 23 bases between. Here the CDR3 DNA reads TGCGCCAGCAGCAAAGGGATTGTAACAGGGACCGGCGGGGAGCTGTTTTTT. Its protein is CASSKGIVTGTGGELFF.

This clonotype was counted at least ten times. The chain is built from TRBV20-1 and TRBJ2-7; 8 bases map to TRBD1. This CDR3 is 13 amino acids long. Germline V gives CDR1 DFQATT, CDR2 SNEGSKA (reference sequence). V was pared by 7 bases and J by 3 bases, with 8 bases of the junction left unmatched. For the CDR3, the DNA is TGCAGTGTCGCGGGGACAGGAAACTACGAGCAGTACTTC. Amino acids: CSVAGTGNYEQYF.

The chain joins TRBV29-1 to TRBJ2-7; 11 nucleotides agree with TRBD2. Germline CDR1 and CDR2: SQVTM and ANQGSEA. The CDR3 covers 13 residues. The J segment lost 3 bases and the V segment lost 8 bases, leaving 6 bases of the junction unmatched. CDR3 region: CSHRGTSGYEQYF. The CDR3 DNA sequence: TGCAGCCACCGCGGGACTAGCGGCTACGAGCAGTACTTC.

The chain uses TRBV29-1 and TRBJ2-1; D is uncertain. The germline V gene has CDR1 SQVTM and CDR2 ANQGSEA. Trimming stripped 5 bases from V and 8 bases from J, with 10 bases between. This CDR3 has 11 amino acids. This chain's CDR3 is CSVQTSDEQFF. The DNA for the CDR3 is TGCAGCGTTCAAACCAGCGATGAGCAGTTCTTC.

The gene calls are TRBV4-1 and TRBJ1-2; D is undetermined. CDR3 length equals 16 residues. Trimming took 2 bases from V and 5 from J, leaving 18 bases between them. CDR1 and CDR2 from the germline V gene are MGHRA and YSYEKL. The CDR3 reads CASSQLTDGRGYGYTF. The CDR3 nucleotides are TGCGCCAGCAGCCAACTAACGGACGGGCGAGGGTATGGCTACACCTTC.

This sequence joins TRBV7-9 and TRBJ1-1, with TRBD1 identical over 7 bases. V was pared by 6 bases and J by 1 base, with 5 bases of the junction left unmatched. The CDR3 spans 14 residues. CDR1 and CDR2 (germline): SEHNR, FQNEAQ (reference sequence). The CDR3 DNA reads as TGTGCCAGCAGGGGGGACAGACCGAACACTGAAGCTTTCTTT. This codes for CASRGDRPNTEAFF.

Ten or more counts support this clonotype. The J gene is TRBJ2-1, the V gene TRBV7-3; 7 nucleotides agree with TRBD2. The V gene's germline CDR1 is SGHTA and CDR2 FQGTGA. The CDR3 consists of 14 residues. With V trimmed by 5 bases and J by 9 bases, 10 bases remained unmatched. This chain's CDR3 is CASSAQGGRAEQFF. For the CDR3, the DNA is TGTGCCAGCAGCGCCCAGGGAGGGCGGGCTGAGCAGTTCTTC.

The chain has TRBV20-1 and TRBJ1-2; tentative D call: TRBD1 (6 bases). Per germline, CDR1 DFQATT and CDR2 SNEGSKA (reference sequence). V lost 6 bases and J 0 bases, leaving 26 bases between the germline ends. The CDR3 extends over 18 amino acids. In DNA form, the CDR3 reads TGCAGTGCCCAAGGGGGATGGGACGCAGGCGGGCCTAACTATGGCTACACCTTC. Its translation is CSAQGGWDAGGPNYGYTF.

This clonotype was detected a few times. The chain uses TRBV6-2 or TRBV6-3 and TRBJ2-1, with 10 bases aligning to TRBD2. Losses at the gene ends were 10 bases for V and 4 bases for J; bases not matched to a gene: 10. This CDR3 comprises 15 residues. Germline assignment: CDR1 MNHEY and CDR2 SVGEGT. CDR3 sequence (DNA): TGTGCCATCCGGCCAACTAGCGGGATGTACAATGAGCAGTTCTTC. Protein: CAIRPTSGMYNEQFF.

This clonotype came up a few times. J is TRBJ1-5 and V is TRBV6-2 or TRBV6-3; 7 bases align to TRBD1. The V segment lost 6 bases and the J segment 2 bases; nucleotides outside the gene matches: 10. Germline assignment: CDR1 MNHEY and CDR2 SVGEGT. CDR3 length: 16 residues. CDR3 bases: TGTGCCAGCAGACCTCAGACAGGGTTGGGCAATCAGCCCCAGCATTTT. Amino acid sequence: CASRPQTGLGNQPQHF.

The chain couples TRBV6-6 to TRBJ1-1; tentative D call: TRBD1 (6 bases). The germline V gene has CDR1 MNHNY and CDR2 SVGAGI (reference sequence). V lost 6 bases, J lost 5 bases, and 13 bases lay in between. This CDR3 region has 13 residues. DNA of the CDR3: TGTGCCAGCAGACGAGGGGGGGAGACTGAAGCTTTCTTT. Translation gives CASRRGGETEAFF.